These 10 T cell receptor beta chains were sequenced from one sample in a study of OX40 agonist ivuxolimab in advanced cancers. Produced via immunoSEQ multiplex PCR; TCRdb's table is partial and in-frame only. This sample carries 80,000 to 100,000 clones, 92% of them seen once, and the ten largest clones take about 0.51%. Here the sequenced sample was CD4+ or CD8+ T cells sorted from blood, taken in a trial of the OX40 agonist ivuxolimab. The origin of the receptors is an adult with an advanced solid tumor such as melanoma, head and neck, liver or kidney cancer.

This clone has just one count. The chain combines TRBV6-5 with TRBJ2-7; 7 nucleotides agree with TRBD2. Germline V lookup: CDR1 MNHEY, CDR2 SVGAGI. With 5 bases clipped from V and 3 bases from J, the junction kept 7 bases outside the gene matches. This CDR3 comprises 14 residues. CDR3 loop: CASSKSGTIYEQYF. Here the CDR3 DNA reads TGTGCCAGCAGTAAGTCCGGGACTATCTACGAGCAGTACTTC.

The chain employs TRBV29-1 and TRBJ1-2; the D is unclear. Deletions cut 4 bases from V and 5 bases from J, with 11 bases between. The length of the CDR3 is 12 residues. CDR1 is SQVTM, CDR2 ANQGSEA, per germline. As DNA, the CDR3 is TGCAGCGTTGGGGCGACTGATTATGGCTACACCTTC. Amino acid sequence: CSVGATDYGYTF.

V usage is TRBV9 and J usage is TRBJ1-4, with D possibly being TRBD1 (6 bases). The V end was cut by 0 bases, the J end by 8 bases, with 17 bases between. Germline CDR1 reads SGDLS; CDR2 reads YYNGEE. The CDR3 contains 16 residues. CDR3 in DNA: TGTGCCAGCAGCGTAGGGGGGCGCGGGGTTTCCGAAAAACTGTTTTTT. Its protein is CASSVGGRGVSEKLFF.

This chain connects TRBV11-3 to TRBJ2-1, with D possibly being TRBD2 (7 bases). Per the germline V gene, CDR1 is SGHNT and CDR2 is YENEEA. The CDR3 length is 16 residues. V lost 0 bases and J 7 bases, leaving 16 bases between the germline ends. The DNA for the CDR3 is TGTGCCAGCAGCTTAGATCCGGCGGGGGCGGGGAATGAGCAGTTCTTC. As protein: CASSLDPAGAGNEQFF.

In this sample, this clone turned up once. The chain combines TRBV4-1 with TRBJ1-6; D is perhaps TRBD1 (6 bases). The CDR3 consists of 17 residues. Trimming removed 0 bases from V and 10 bases from J, with 19 bases in between. Germline values: CDR1 MGHRA, CDR2 YSYEKL. The chain's CDR3 is CASSQEGGRGRGSPLHF. The CDR3 DNA sequence: TGCGCCAGCAGCCAAGAGGGGGGGCGGGGAAGGGGATCACCCCTCCACTTT.

The chain uses TRBV2 and TRBJ1-5; D is perhaps TRBD1 (6 bases). CDR3 length: 16 residues. Germline values: CDR1 SNHLY, CDR2 FYNNEI. Trimming took off 4 bases at V and 2 bases at J, with 15 bases between the two ends. CDR3 DNA: TGTGCCAGCAGTGCTGGAAAAGGGGGTGGCAATCAGCCCCAGCATTTT. It specifies CASSAGKGGGNQPQHF. The full variable domain, with the rest looked up from reference TRBV2 and TRBJ1-5, is EPEVTQTPSHQVTQMGQEVILRCVPISNHLYFYWYRQILGQKVEFLVSFYNNEISEKSEIFDDQFSVERPDGSNFTLKIRSTKLEDSAMYFCASSAGKGGGNQPQHFGDGTRLSIL.

V and J are TRBV10-3 and TRBJ2-3; 11 bases fit TRBD2. The CDR3 contains 15 residues. Trimming removed 6 bases from V and 2 bases from J; junction bases left unmatched: 4. Germline V gene sequence: CDR1 ENHRY, CDR2 SYGVKD. The CDR3 nucleotides are TGTGCCATCAGGGCTAGCGGGGGGTTCACAGATACGCAGTATTTT. Translated, it gives CAIRASGGFTDTQYF.

The chain combines TRBV30 with TRBJ2-5; TRBD1 is a possible D gene (6 bases). The CDR3 runs to 15 residues. The germline gives CDR1 GTSNPN, CDR2 SVGIG (reference sequence). With 2 bases removed from V and 2 bases from J, the gap between germline ends came to 15 bases. Written as DNA, the CDR3 is TGTGCCTGGAGTAGGGGGAGTGGGCTTCAAGAGACCCAGTACTTC. It encodes CAWSRGSGLQETQYF.

The gene calls are TRBV13 and TRBJ2-2, with D possibly matching TRBD1 (7 bases). CDR1 and CDR2 (germline): PRHDT, FYEKMQ (reference sequence). The V and J ends lost 1 base and 7 bases respectively, with 13 bases between them. The CDR3 length is 15 residues. The CDR3 sequence is CASSLEDRRGGELFF. CDR3 DNA: TGTGCCAGCAGCTTAGAGGACAGGCGGGGCGGGGAGCTGTTTTTT.

The CDR3 sequence is CASRRTGTVGEKLFF. CDR3 coding DNA: TGTGCCAGCAGGCGCACCGGGACAGTGGGTGAAAAACTGTTTTTT. This chain joins TRBV6-5 and TRBJ1-4; TRBD1 matches 7 bases. Germline CDR1 reads MNHEY; CDR2 reads SVGAGI. V lost 6 bases and J lost 7; bases outside the gene matches: 11. The CDR3 has 15 residues.